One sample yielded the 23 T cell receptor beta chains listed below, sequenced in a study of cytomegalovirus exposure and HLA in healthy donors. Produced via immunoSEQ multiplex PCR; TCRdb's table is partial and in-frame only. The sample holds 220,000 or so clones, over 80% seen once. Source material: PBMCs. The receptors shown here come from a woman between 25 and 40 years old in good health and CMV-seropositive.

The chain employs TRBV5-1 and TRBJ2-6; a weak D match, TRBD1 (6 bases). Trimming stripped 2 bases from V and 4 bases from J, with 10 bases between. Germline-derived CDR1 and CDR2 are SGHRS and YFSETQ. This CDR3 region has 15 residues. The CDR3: CASSLQGEGANVLTF. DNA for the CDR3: TGCGCCAGCAGCTTACAGGGAGAAGGGGCCAACGTCCTGACTTTC.

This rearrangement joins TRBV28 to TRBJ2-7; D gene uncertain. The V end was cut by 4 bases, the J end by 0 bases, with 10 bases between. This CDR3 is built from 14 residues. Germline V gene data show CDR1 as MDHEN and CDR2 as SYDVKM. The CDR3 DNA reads TGTGCCAGCAGTTCGGGTAGTACCTCCTACGAGCAGTACTTC. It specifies CASSSGSTSYEQYF.

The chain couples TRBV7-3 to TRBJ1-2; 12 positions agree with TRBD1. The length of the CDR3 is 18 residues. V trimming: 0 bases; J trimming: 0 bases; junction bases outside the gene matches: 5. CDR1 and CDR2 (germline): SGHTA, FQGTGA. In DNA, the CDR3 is TGTGCCAGCAGCTTAACCGGGACAGGGGGCCCAGCTAACTATGGCTACACCTTC. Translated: CASSLTGTGGPANYGYTF.

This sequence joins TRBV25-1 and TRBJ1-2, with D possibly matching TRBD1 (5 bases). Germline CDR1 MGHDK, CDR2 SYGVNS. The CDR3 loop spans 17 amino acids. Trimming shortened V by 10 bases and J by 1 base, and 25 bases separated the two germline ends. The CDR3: CATTKLETVQNNYGYTF. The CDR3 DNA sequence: TGTGCCACCACGAAGTTAGAGACAGTACAAAATAACTATGGCTACACCTTC.

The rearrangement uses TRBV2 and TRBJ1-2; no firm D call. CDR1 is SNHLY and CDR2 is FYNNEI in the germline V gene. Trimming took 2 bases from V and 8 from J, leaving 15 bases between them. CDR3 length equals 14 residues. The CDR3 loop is CASSERPEREGYTF. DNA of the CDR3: TGTGCCAGCAGTGAAAGGCCAGAGCGGGAGGGCTACACCTTC.

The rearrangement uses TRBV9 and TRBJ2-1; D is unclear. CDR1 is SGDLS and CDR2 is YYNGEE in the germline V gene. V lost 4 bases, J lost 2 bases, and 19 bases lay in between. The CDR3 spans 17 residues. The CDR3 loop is CASSPTGWRWAYNEQFF. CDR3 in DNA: TGTGCCAGCAGCCCTACCGGTTGGCGGTGGGCCTACAATGAGCAGTTCTTC.

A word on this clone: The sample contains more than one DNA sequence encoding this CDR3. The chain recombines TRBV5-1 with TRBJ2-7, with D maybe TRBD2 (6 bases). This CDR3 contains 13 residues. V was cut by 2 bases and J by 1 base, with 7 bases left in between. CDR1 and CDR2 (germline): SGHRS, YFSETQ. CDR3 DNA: TGCGCCAGCAGCTTTAGCGGATCCTACGAGCAGTACTTC. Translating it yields CASSFSGSYEQYF.

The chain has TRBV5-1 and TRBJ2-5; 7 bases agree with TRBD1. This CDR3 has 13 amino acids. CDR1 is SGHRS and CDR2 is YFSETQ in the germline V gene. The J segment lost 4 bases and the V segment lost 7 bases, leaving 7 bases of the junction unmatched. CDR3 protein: CASRTTGIETQYF. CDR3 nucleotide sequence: TGCGCCAGCCGGACGACAGGGATAGAGACCCAGTACTTC.

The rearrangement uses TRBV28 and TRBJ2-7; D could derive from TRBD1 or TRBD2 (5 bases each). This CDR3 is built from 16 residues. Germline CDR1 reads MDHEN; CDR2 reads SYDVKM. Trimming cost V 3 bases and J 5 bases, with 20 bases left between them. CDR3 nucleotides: TGTGCCAGCAGTTTCACCTTCGGGACGAGTTTGGACGAGCAGTACTTC. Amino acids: CASSFTFGTSLDEQYF.

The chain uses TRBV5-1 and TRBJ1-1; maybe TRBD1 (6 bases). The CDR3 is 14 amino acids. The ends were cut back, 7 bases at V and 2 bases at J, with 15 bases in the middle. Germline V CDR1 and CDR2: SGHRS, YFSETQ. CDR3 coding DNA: TGCGCCAGCCGTTCACAGGGCACCAACACTGAAGCTTTCTTT. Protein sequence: CASRSQGTNTEAFF.

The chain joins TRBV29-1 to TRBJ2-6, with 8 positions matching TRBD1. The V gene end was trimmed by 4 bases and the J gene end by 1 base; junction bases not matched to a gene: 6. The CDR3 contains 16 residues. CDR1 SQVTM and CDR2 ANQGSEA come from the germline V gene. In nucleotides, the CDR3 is TGCAGCGTTGGGGCCAGGGGGCCGTCTGGGGCCAACGTCCTGACTTTC. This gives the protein CSVGARGPSGANVLTF. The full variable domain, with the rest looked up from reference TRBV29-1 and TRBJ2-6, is SAVISQKPSRDICQRGTSLTIQCQVDSQVTMMFWYRQQPGQSLTLIATANQGSEATYESGFVIDKFPISRPNLTFSTLTVSNMSPEDSSIYLCSVGARGPSGANVLTFGAGSRLTVL.

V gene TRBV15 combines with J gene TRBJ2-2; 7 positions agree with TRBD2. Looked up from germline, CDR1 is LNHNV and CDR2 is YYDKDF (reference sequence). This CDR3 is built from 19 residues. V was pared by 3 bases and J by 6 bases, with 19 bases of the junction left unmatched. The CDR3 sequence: CATSRIPPVAGESPGELFF. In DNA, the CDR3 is TGTGCCACCAGCAGGATCCCCCCGGTTGCGGGAGAAAGTCCCGGGGAGCTGTTTTTT.

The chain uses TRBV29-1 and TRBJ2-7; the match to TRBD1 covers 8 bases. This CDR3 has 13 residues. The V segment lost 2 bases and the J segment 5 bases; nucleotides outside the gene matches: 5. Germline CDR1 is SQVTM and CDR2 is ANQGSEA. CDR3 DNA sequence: TGCAGCGTTGAATACGACAGGGGCGACGAGCAGTACTTC. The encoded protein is CSVEYDRGDEQYF.

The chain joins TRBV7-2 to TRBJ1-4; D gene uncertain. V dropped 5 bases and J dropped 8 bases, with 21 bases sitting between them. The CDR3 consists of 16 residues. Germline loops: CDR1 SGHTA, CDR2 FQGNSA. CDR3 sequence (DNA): TGTGCCAGCAGCCAAAACACCGGGGTGTTTGGGGAAAAACTGTTTTTT. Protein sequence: CASSQNTGVFGEKLFF.

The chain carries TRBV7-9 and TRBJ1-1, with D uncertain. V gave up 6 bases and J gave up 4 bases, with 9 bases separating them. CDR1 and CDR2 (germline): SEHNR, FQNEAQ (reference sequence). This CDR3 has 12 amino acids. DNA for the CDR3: TGTGCCAGCAGGGACTGGTCCACTGAAGCTTTCTTT. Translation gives CASRDWSTEAFF.

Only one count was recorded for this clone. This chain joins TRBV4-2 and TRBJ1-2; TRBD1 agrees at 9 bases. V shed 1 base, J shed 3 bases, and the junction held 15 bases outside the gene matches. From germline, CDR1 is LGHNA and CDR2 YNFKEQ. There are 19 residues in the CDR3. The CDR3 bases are TGTGCCAGCAGCCAAGCCGTCCCGGGACAGGGTAGTTTCGACTATGGCTACACCTTC. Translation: CASSQAVPGQGSFDYGYTF.

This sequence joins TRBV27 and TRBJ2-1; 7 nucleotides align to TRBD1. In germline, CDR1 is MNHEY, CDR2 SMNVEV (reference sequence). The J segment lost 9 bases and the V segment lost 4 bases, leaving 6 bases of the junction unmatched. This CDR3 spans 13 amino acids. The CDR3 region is CASSWRQGPEQFF. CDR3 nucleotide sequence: TGTGCCAGCAGTTGGCGACAGGGTCCTGAGCAGTTCTTC.

In DNA form, the CDR3 reads TGTGCCAGCAGCTTAGTAGGGAGCTCCTACGAGCAGTACTTC. This encodes CASSLVGSSYEQYF. J is TRBJ2-7 and V is TRBV7-3; a weak D match, TRBD2 (5 bases). Germline loops: CDR1 SGHTA, CDR2 FQGTGA. The CDR3 is 14 residues long. V was shortened by 2 bases and J by 0 bases, with 8 bases between the two germline ends. The full variable domain, in which reference TRBV7-3 and TRBJ2-7 provide the parts outside the CDR3, is GAGVSQTPSNKVTEKGKYVELRCDPISGHTALYWYRQSLGQGPEFLIYFQGTGAADDSGLPNDRFFAVRPEGSVSTLKIQRTERGDSAVYLCASSLVGSSYEQYFGPGTRLTVT.

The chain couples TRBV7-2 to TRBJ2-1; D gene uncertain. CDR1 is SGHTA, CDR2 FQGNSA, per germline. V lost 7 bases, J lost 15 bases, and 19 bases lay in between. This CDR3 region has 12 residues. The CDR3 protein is CASTPQKVLMFF. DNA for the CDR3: TGTGCCAGCACCCCTCAGAAGGTCCTTATGTTCTTC.

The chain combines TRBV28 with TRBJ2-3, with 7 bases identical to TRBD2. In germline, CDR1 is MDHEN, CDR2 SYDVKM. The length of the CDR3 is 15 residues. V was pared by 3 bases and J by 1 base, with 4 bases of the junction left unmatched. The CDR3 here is CASSLSSGGTDTQYF. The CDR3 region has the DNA TGTGCCAGCAGTTTGTCCAGCGGGGGCACAGATACGCAGTATTTT.

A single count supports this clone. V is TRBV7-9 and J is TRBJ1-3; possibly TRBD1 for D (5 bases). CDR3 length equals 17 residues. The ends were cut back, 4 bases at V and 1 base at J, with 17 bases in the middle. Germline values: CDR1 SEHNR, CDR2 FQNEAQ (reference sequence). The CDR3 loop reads CASSSYRDATSGNTIYF. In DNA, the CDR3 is TGTGCCAGCAGCTCTTACCGGGACGCTACTTCTGGAAACACCATATATTTT.

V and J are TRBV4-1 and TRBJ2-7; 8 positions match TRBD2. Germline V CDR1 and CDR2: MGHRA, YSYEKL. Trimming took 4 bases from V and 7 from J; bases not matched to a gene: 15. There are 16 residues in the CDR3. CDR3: CASSPGGRTELGEQYF. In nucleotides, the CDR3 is TGCGCCAGCAGCCCCGGCGGGAGGACTGAATTAGGGGAGCAGTACTTC.

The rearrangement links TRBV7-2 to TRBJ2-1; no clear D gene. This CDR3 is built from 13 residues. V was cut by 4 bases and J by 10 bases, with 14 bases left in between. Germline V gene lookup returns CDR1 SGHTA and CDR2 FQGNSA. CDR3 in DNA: TGTGCCAGCAGCTCATGGAGTGGTCAGGAGCAGTTCTTC. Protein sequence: CASSSWSGQEQFF.